The source of this T cell receptor beta chain is a study of T cell changes during pregnancy in multiple sclerosis. TCRdb keeps only in-frame clones here, not all; method: immunoSEQ multiplex PCR. The repertoire holds tens of thousands of clones, with 88% as singletons. This clone showed up just once. The sequenced sample was CD4+ T cells from peripheral blood mononuclear cells, obtained in the first trimester of pregnancy. This sequence originates from a female donor in good health, enrolled as a control in a pregnancy study.

The DNA of the CDR3 is TGTGCCAGCAGTTACTCCAGGGGCGGTGCTTCCTACGAGCAGTACTTC. Residues: CASSYSRGGASYEQYF. The genes are TRBV6-5 and TRBJ2-7, with D tentatively TRBD1 (6 bases). Germline CDR1 reads MNHEY; CDR2 reads SVGAGI. The V gene lost 0 bases and the J gene lost 1 base, with 13 bases spanning the gap. The length of the CDR3 is 16 residues.